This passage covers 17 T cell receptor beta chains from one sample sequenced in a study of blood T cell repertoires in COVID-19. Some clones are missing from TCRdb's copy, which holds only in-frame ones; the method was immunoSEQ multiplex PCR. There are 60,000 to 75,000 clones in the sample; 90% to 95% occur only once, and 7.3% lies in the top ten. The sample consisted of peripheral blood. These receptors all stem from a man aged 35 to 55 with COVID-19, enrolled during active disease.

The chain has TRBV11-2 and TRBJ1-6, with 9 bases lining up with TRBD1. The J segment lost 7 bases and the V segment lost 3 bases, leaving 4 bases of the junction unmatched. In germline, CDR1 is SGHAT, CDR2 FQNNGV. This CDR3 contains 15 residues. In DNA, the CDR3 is TGTGCCAGCAGCTTGCGGACAGGGGCGAATTCACCCCTCCACTTT. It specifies CASSLRTGANSPLHF.

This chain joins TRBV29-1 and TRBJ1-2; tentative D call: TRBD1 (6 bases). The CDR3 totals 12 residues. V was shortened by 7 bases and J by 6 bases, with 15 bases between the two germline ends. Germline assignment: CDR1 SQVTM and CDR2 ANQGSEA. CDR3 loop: CSARDTGNGYTF. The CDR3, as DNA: TGCAGCGCCCGGGACACTGGCAATGGCTACACCTTC.

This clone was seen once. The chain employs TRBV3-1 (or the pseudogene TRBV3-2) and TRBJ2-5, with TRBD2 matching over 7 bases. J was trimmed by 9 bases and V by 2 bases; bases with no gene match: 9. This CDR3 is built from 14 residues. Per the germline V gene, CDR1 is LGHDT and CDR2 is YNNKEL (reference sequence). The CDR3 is CASSQIERGVAQYF. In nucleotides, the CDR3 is TGTGCCAGCAGCCAAATTGAGCGGGGCGTGGCCCAGTACTTC.

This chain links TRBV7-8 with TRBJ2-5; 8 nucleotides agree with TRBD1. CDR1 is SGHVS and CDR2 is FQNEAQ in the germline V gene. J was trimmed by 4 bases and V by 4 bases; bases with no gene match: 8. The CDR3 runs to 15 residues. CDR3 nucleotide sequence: TGTGCCAGCAGCTCCTCGACAGGGGTTGTAGAGACCCAGTACTTC. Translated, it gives CASSSSTGVVETQYF.

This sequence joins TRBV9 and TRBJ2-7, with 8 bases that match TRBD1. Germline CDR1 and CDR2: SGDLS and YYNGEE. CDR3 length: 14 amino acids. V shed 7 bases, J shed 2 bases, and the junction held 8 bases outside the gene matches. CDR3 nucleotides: TGTGCCAGCTCACCCGGACAGGGAACCTACGAGCAGTACTTC. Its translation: CASSPGQGTYEQYF.

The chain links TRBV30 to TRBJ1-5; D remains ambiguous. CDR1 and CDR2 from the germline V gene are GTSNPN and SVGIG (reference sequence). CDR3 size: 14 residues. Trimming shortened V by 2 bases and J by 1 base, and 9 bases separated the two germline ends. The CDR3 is CAWSLGGSNQPQHF. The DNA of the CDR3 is TGTGCCTGGAGTCTAGGCGGGAGCAATCAGCCCCAGCATTTT. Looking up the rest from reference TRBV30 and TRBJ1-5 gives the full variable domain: SQTIHQWPATLVQPVGSPLSLECTVEGTSNPNLYWYRQAAGRGLQLLFYSVGIGQISSEVPQNLSASRPQDRQFILSSKKLLLSDSGFYLCAWSLGGSNQPQHFGDGTRLSIL.

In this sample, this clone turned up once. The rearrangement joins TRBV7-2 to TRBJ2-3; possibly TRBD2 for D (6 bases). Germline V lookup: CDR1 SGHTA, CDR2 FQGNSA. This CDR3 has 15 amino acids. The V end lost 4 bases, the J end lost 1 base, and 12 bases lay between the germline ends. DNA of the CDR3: TGTGCCAGCAGCTCCACGGCGGGGCGCACAGATACGCAGTATTTT. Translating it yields CASSSTAGRTDTQYF.

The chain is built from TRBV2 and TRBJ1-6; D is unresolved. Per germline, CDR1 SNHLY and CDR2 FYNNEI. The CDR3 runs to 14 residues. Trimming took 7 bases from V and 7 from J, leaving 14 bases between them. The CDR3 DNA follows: TGTGCCAGCAAGGCGGAGGGTACGAATTCACCCCTCCACTTT. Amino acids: CASKAEGTNSPLHF.

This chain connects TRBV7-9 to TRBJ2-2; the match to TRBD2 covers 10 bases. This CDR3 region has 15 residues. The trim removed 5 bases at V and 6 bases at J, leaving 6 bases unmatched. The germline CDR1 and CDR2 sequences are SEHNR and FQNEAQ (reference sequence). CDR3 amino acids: CASSRAGGPPGELFF. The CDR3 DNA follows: TGTGCCAGCAGCAGAGCGGGGGGGCCGCCCGGGGAGCTGTTTTTT.

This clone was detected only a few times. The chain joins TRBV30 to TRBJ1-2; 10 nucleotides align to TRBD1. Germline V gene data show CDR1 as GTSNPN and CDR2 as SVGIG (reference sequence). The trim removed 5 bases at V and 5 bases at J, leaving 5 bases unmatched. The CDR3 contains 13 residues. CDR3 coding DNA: TGTGCCTGGTTTCCGGGACAGGGGTATGGCTACACCTTC. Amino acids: CAWFPGQGYGYTF.

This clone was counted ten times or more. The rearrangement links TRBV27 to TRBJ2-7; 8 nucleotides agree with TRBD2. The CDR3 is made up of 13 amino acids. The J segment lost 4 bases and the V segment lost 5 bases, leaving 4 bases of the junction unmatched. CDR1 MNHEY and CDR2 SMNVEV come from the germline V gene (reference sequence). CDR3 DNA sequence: TGTGCCAGCAGTACGACGGGGGGGTACGAGCAGTACTTC. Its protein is CASSTTGGYEQYF.

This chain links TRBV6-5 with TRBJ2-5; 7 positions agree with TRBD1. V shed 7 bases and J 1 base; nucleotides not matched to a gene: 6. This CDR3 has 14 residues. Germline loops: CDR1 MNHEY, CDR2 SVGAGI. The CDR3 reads CASTPGQIQETQYF. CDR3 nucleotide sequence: TGTGCCAGCACCCCGGGACAGATCCAAGAGACCCAGTACTTC.

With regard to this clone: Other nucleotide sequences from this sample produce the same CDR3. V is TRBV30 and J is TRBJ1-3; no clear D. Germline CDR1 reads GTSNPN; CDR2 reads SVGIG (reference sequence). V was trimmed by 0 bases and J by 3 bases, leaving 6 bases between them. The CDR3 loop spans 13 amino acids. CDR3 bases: TGTGCCTGGAGTGTACAGAGTGGAAACACCATATATTTT. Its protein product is CAWSVQSGNTIYF.

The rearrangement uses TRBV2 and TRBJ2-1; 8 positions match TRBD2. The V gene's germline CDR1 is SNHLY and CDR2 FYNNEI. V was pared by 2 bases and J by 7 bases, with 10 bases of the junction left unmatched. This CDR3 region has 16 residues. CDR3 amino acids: CASSERAGGVENEQFF. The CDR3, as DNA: TGTGCCAGCAGTGAAAGGGCGGGGGGTGTGGAGAATGAGCAGTTCTTC.

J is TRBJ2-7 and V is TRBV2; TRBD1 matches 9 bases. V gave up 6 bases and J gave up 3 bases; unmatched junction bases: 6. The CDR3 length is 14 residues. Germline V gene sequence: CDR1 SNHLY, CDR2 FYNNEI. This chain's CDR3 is CASRGTGSRYEQYF. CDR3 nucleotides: TGTGCCAGCAGGGGGACAGGGAGTCGCTACGAGCAGTACTTC.

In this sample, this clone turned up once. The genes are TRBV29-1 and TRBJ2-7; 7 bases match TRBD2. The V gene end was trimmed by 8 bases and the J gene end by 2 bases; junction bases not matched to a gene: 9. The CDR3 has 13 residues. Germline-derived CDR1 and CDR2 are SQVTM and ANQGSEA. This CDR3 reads CSFLGGVTYEQYF. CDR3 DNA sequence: TGCAGCTTCTTGGGGGGGGTCACCTACGAGCAGTACTTC.

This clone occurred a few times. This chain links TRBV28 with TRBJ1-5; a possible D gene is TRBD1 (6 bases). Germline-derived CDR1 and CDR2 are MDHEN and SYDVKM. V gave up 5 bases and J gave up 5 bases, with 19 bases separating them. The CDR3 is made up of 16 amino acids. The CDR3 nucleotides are TGTGCCAGCAGTGCCAAACTCTTGGGGGCCTATCAGCCCCAGCATTTT. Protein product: CASSAKLLGAYQPQHF.